Listed below are T cell receptor beta chains from one sample, sequenced in a study of blood T cell repertoires in COVID-19. The assay was immunoSEQ multiplex PCR, and TCRdb's table has in-frame clones only and misses some. This sample has around 120,000 clones, with about four fifths found just once. The source material was peripheral blood. These receptors were collected from a man aged 35 to 55 with active or convalescent COVID-19. CDR3s include the opening cysteine and the closing phenylalanine or tryptophan. A D gene is named only where the DNA matches it firmly. A clone size is listed for some rows: how often the clone was seen (once, few, many), or a class if it is expanded.

clone_size | d_call | j_call | v_call | cdr3_aa | cdr3_nt
- | TRBD2 | TRBJ2-3 | TRBV6-5 | CASSYQAGGRADTQYF | TGTGCCAGCAGTTACCAAGCGGGGGGGCGTGCAGATACGCAGTATTTT
- | - | TRBJ1-5 | TRBV19 | CASSTPSGNQPQHF | TGTGCCAGTAGTACCCCGAGTGGCAATCAGCCCCAGCATTTT
once | - | TRBJ1-1 | TRBV6-1 | CASSEAGSHTEAFF | TGTGCCAGCAGTGAAGCGGGCAGCCACACTGAAGCTTTCTTT
- | - | TRBJ2-7 | TRBV3-1/TRBV3-2 | CASSRQVLNEEQYF | TGTGCCAGCAGTCGGCAGGTACTCAATGAAGAGCAGTACTTC
few | - | TRBJ1-3 | TRBV2 | CASKGGWGNTIYF | TGTGCCAGCAAGGGAGGATGGGGAAACACCATATATTTT
- | TRBD1 | TRBJ1-2 | TRBV3-1/TRBV3-2 | CASSQDTGTGYAYTF | TGTGCCAGCAGCCAAGATACAGGGACAGGGTATGCCTACACCTTC
- | - | TRBJ2-7 | TRBV6-5 | CATVVVPVGEQYF | TGTGCCACCGTAGTGGTACCCGTTGGCGAGCAGTACTTC
- | - | TRBJ1-4 | TRBV7-2 | CASSAPDRSIEKLFF | TGTGCCAGCAGCGCCCCGGACAGAAGCATTGAAAAACTGTTTTTT
once | TRBD2 | TRBJ2-5 | TRBV15 | CATSRAGGGETQYF | TGTGCCACCAGCAGAGCGGGGGGAGGGGAGACCCAGTACTTC
- | TRBD1 | TRBJ2-7 | TRBV7-3 | CASSKTGGNYEQYF | TGTGCCAGCAGCAAGACAGGGGGCAACTACGAGCAGTACTTC
- | TRBD2 | TRBJ2-2 | TRBV4-2 | CASTLAGDNTGELFF | TGTGCCAGCACCCTAGCGGGGGATAACACCGGGGAGCTGTTTTTT
- | - | TRBJ2-7 | TRBV6-5 | CASRAVAGEYEQYF | TGTGCCAGCAGAGCCGTTGCAGGTGAATACGAGCAGTACTTC
- | - | TRBJ2-2 | TRBV6-5 | CASSYGSYRNTGELFF | TGTGCCAGCAGTTACGGCTCTTACAGGAACACCGGGGAGCTGTTTTTT
- | TRBD1 | TRBJ1-1 | TRBV5-1 | CASSPEGTGGALTEAFF | TGCGCCAGCAGCCCGGAGGGGACAGGGGGCGCCTTGACTGAAGCTTTCTTT
few | TRBD2 | TRBJ2-3 | TRBV29-1 | CSSLRSGGAVADTQYF | TGCAGCTCGTTAAGGAGCGGGGGGGCCGTGGCAGATACGCAGTATTTT
- | TRBD2 | TRBJ2-5 | TRBV2 | CASQTSGETQYF | TGTGCCAGTCAGACTAGCGGAGAGACCCAGTACTTC
- | - | TRBJ1-2 | TRBV2 | CASSDPGSYGYTF | TGTGCCAGCAGTGATCCGGGGTCCTATGGCTACACCTTC
- | - | TRBJ1-5 | TRBV10-3 | CAISEQGFNQPQHF | TGTGCCATCAGTGAGCAGGGGTTCAATCAGCCCCAGCATTTT
- | TRBD1 | TRBJ1-1 | TRBV19 | CASSIIWDSEAFF | TGTGCCAGTAGTATTATTTGGGACAGTGAAGCTTTCTTT
- | - | TRBJ1-6 | TRBV5-1 | CASSLDSGSPLHF | TGCGCCAGCAGCTTGGACAGTGGATCACCCCTCCACTTT
- | - | TRBJ1-1 | TRBV5-1 | CASSSLIEAEAFF | TGCGCCAGCAGCTCTTTAATAGAAGCTGAAGCTTTCTTT
- | TRBD1 | TRBJ2-5 | TRBV6-2/TRBV6-3 | CASSRTYRGPGETQYF | TGTGCCAGCAGTAGGACCTACAGGGGTCCGGGAGAGACCCAGTACTTC
- | - | TRBJ1-2 | TRBV18 | CASSPKTDNYGYTF | TGTGCCAGCTCACCCAAGACTGATAACTATGGCTACACCTTC
- | TRBD1 | TRBJ2-1 | TRBV11-2 | CASSLPGQGGNEQFF | TGTGCCAGCAGCTTGCCGGGACAGGGGGGGAATGAGCAGTTCTTC